This T cell receptor (beta chain) was obtained from a study of blood T cells in healthy people across ages. Germline assignment: CDR1 MNHEY and CDR2 SVGAGI. The CDR3 loop spans 15 amino acids. RNA extraction gave at least 6 micrograms of total RNA per sample. The second PCR ran roughly 7 to 11 cycles with a sample-barcoded 5' primer and J-beta primers. Per sample, CDR3-containing paired-end reads numbered at least 2.5 million. TCRdb used MiXCR to reprocess the 5' RACE reads, holding one entry per CDR3 protein. The sample gives about 780,000 distinct CDR3 sequences, about 62% of which show up once; 25% to 35% is in the top ten.

The sequencing input was blood. The TCR sequence derives from a man in his thirties or forties in good health. This chain joins TRBV6-5 and TRBJ2-4; a weak D match, TRBD1 (7 bases). The J call may be wrong; the DNA end is better matched by TRBJ2-7. The DNA for the CDR3 is TGTGCCAGCAGTTACCTCCTACAGGGGAGGAACGAGCAGTACTTC. It is translated as CASSYLLQGRNEQYF.